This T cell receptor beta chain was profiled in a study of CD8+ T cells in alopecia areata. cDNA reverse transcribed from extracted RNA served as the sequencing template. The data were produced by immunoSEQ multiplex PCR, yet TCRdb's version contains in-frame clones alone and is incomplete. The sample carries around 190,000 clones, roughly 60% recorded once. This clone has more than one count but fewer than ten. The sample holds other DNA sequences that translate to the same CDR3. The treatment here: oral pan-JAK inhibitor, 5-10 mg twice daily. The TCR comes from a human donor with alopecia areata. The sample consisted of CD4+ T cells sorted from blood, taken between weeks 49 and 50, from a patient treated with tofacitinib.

CDR3 DNA: TGCAGCGTGGGACCCACAGATACGCAGTATTTT. Translating gives CSVGPTDTQYF. The chain couples TRBV29-1 to TRBJ2-3; possibly TRBD1 or TRBD2 for D (5 bases each). Germline V CDR1 and CDR2: SQVTM, ANQGSEA. V was trimmed by 6 bases and J by 2 bases, leaving 6 bases between them. CDR3 length equals 11 residues.